Here is one T cell receptor beta chain with its context. Which antigen it targets is not known. No much larger clone exists at a distance of one base, and base qualities are not known. A distance of 10 bases separates the germline ends of V and J, which lose 1 base and 6 bases respectively. The cysteine opens and the phenylalanine closes a CDR3 of 13 amino acids. Only the CDR3 DNA stays, 39 bases, in frame from base 1. CDR1 and CDR2, per the germline V gene, are SGHRS and YFSETQ. The data derive from a study of naive and memory T cell subsets listed by TCRdb under 2017. About the study as a whole: An open-source, UMI-based TCR alpha and beta sequencing pipeline was applied to sorted naive and memory peripheral blood T cell subsets. The results of the functional CMV T cell responses matched the IgG serology results in every case. RNA was DNase-treated and reverse transcribed with TCR constant-region primers, mostly using SuperScript III.

The protocol used for the library was UMI-ligation and nested PCR. An equimolar mix of two oligonucleotides covering both TRBC1 and TRBC2 was used as the beta constant-region primer. Four rounds of PCR were used to amplify ligated cDNA, with nested alpha and beta constant-region primers being used together with the SP2 primer. A single-stranded oligonucleotide bearing the SP2 primer plus a 12-nucleotide UMI was ligated onto the 3' end of the cDNA by T4 RNA ligase 1. The ligation reaction was kept at 16 degrees C for roughly 19-24 hours. PCR2 was usually performed as a SYBR Green qPCR and halted at a preset threshold so that over-amplification would not occur. Every purification after the first one was done using Agencourt AMPure XP magnetic beads. Libraries were quantified by Qubit and checked on a TapeStation, with a main peak expected near 650 bp. Pooled libraries were sequenced on an Illumina MiSeq with v2 2x251 paired-end kits, typically giving roughly 0.95-2 million reads per sample. Each sample library was pooled at around 4.1 nM, and roughly 4.5-7% PhiX was included to improve cluster recognition. Under the source paper's analysis protocol: Using tag matching that tolerated one base-pair mismatch, Decombinator assigned V and J genes to FASTQ reads that had been processed by Demultiplexor. Collapsinator used UMIs to correct both sequencing errors and frequency errors arising from PCR heterogeneity. TCRs were translated and CDR3s were extracted from the conserved cysteine to the FGXG phenylalanine by CDR3Translator, with non-productive sequences being flagged. Gini, Shannon entropy and inverse Simpson indices were computed after subsampling the repertoires to the same number of UMI-defined TCRs. Clonotype abundance distributions were fitted to a power law by maximum likelihood within the linear range. On one naive CD8 sample, the pipeline and MIGEC gave similar UMI counts, unique TCR numbers and clonal distributions. A set of some 7,000 CMV-associated CDR3 sequences, compiled from VDJdb and a published dataset, was used to search the repertoires. In TCRdb, the public reads were trimmed at Q25 with fastp and aligned with MiXCR, with productive beta chains retained. Every distinct CDR3 protein forms one entry, paired with its most common genes and DNA. These V and J calls derive from TCRdb rather than the authors' analysis. This sample has 95,000 to 150,000 distinct CDR3 sequences in its table, and approximately 37% of those were observed once. 0.8% to 1% of the sample is taken by the ten largest.

TCR alpha and beta chain libraries were amplified separately from the second PCR step onward. CMV status of each donor was established by measuring IFNgamma production from CD4+ T cells after fresh PBMCs were stimulated overnight with CMV viral lysate. Miltenyi beads were used first to positively select CD4 T cells, and CD8 T cells were then positively selected from the CD4-negative fraction. Cells stained for CD3, CD4, CD8, CD45RA, CD27 and a live/dead dye were sorted on a BD Aria II into four subsets by CD45RA and CD27. A few healthy volunteers provided blood, and the blood of each volunteer was split into CD4 and CD8 T cells and then into four differentiation subsets. Approximately 0.13 L of peripheral blood was drawn per donor, and PBMC were isolated by Ficoll-Paque PLUS density-gradient centrifugation. After sorting, cells were lysed in RLT buffer, RNA was extracted using a Qiagen RNeasy kit, and the extracted RNA was stored at -80 degrees C.

General findings and caveats noted by the study authors: The abundance of TCRs followed a power law with an exponent that differed between naive and memory subsets yet stayed consistent across the three individuals. In both CD4 and CD8 cells, going from naive through CM, EM and EMRA, the Gini index went up while Shannon and inverse Simpson diversity went down. RNA-based TCR counts may be affected by expression changes linked to T cell activation and differentiation. Clonotypes were defined as single alpha or beta chain sequences, not paired alpha/beta receptors. The repertoire findings for the naive and memory subsets could not be validated against a ground truth, as none was available. Once error correction was done, more than 90% of naive TCR sequences showed up just once, which made the naive abundance distributions much steeper than those of the memory subsets.

The sequencing sample was made of central memory CD4+ T cells from blood. This specimen's cell subset or site label, per the study, means: central memory, CD45RA- CD27+. This receptor was taken from a human donor in good health. The receptor chain draws on TRBV5-1 and TRBJ2-5; perhaps TRBD1 is the D gene, with 5 bases matching. For the CDR3, the sequence is CASSLSTEKTQYF. The DNA sequence reads TGCGCCAGCAGCTTGTCGACAGAAAAGACCCAGTACTTC. When the CDR3 is completed using the reference TRBV5-1 and TRBJ2-5 genes on either side, the full variable domain is KAGVTQTPRYLIKTRGQQVTLSCSPISGHRSVSWYQQTPGQGLQFLFEYFSETQRNKGNFPGRFSGRQFSNSRSEMNVSTLELGDSALYLCASSLSTEKTQYFGPGTRLLVL.